The table lists the clone carrying this T cell receptor (beta chain) with a few counts. Its antigen is undetermined. cDNA was made from approximately 500 ng RNA using alpha and beta constant primers. Each of the alpha and beta chains got its own library through chain-specific third strand synthesis with indices. One entry per CDR3 protein, called by TCRdb with MiXCR from the 5' RACE reads. The sample lists 4,500 to 5,500 distinct CDR3 sequences, 5.5% occurring once. The data were taken from a study of HIV-infected patients and healthy controls. Study-wide background: A modest, significant CD4 rise occurred in about 90% of the 16 patients after three months of therapy. Overall study results and limits: Treated samples reflected only about three months of therapy, arguably too short to observe immune reconstitution.

Antiretroviral therapy had run roughly three months, about 14 weeks, before follow-up blood collection. All unsorted peripheral T cells were captured because whole blood was used without fractionation. This receptor was taken from an adult with HIV infection. The source was blood, collected during antiretroviral therapy.

CDR3 nucleotide sequence: TGTGCCAGCAGTTACAATCAGATGTCGACTACGGAGCAGTACTTC. Its translation is CASSYNQMSTTEQYF. The chain couples TRBV6-5 to TRBJ2-7, with D perhaps matching TRBD2 (5 bases). Trimming pared 2 bases from V and 7 bases from J, leaving 18 bases between. Germline V gene data show CDR1 as MNHEY and CDR2 as SVGAGI. CDR3 length equals 15 residues.